This T cell receptor beta chain was sequenced for a study of beta chain features in type 1 diabetes. Points from the study as a whole: The VDJ junctions of type 1 diabetes patients carried fewer insertions and more deletions. Patients with Type 1 diabetes showed moderately but significantly shorter TCRB CDR3s in all four CD4+ subsets.

The authors took one heparinised blood draw, averaging roughly 100 mL, from each donor. Researchers reported sorting CD4+ naive, central memory, regulatory and stem cell-like memory cells via CD45RO/CCR7/CD25/CD127/CD95/CD27. This clone was detected a few times. No antigen is known for it. Expressed TCRB transcripts were sequenced because the entire RNA isolate underwent reverse transcription. Sequencing was performed with immunoSEQ multiplex PCR; in TCRdb, only in-frame clones are kept and a portion is missing. The data show some 270,000 clones, around 9.9% seen once. The specimen was naive CD4+ T cells from blood. The receptor was isolated from a man younger than 40 with type 1 diabetes.

CDR3 amino acids: CASNDRRQPQHF. CDR3 sequence (DNA): TGTGCCAGTAACGACCGCAGGCAGCCCCAGCATTTT. The V call is TRBV19, the J call TRBJ1-5, with D hard to call. This CDR3 spans 12 amino acids. CDR1 is LNHDA and CDR2 is SQIVND in the germline V gene (reference sequence). The V and J ends lost 7 bases and 7 bases respectively, with 11 bases between them.